These 8 T cell receptor beta chains were sequenced from one sample in a study of T-cell memory formation after mild COVID-19. TCRdb reanalysed the 5' RACE reads using MiXCR and keeps one entry per CDR3 protein. Of some 440,000 distinct CDR3 sequences listed, approximately 23% are singletons. What was sequenced was PBMCs or a T cell subset sorted from them (not recorded which). The receptors were gathered from an adult woman who had mild COVID-19 (a few samples of this study predate the infection). Cell type and time point are not known.

The rearrangement joins TRBV5-1 to TRBJ1-1; D is unclear. Deletions cut 0 bases from V and 5 bases from J, with 11 bases between. The CDR3 is 14 amino acids. In germline, CDR1 is SGHRS, CDR2 YFSETQ. The DNA of the CDR3 is TGCGCCAGCAGCTTGGTTCAGGCGACGACTGAAGCTTTCTTT. It yields the protein CASSLVQATTEAFF.

The chain links TRBV6-4 to TRBJ1-3; 7 bases are shared with TRBD1. CDR3 length equals 14 residues. The V gene end was trimmed by 6 bases and the J gene end by 0 bases; junction bases not matched to a gene: 2. Germline V CDR1 and CDR2: MRHNA, SNTAGT. In DNA, the CDR3 is TGTGCCAGCAGGGACAGGAGCTCTGGAAACACCATATATTTT. Amino acids: CASRDRSSGNTIYF.

Here the CDR3 reads CASSTGEGSPLHF. CDR3 sequence (DNA): TGTGCCAGCTCGACAGGGGAAGGTTCACCCCTCCACTTT. The J gene is TRBJ1-6, the V gene TRBV12-3 or TRBV12-4, with 8 positions matching TRBD1. This CDR3 is 13 amino acids long. The trim removed 8 bases at V and 9 bases at J, leaving 6 bases unmatched.

This clonotype appeared a few times. V usage is TRBV7-6 and J usage is TRBJ2-5; D perhaps matches TRBD2 (6 bases). The germline V gene has CDR1 SGHVS and CDR2 FNYEAQ. This CDR3 has 15 amino acids. The V end was cut by 5 bases, the J end by 2 bases, with 15 bases between. CDR3: CASSHTGEGQETQYF. CDR3 in DNA: TGTGCCAGCAGCCATACGGGAGAGGGGCAAGAGACCCAGTACTTC.

This clonotype has just a few counts. This chain uses TRBV5-5 with TRBJ2-7, with D hard to call. The ends were cut back, 0 bases at V and 6 bases at J, with 13 bases in the middle. The CDR3 consists of 14 residues. CDR1 is SGHKS, CDR2 YYEKEE, per germline (reference sequence). CDR3 in amino acids: CASSLVGQASEQYF. The CDR3 DNA reads TGTGCCAGCAGCTTGGTAGGGCAGGCATCCGAGCAGTACTTC.

J is TRBJ2-4 and V is TRBV15, with D maybe TRBD1 (6 bases). The CDR3 has 13 amino acids. V was shortened by 6 bases and J by 5 bases, with 11 bases between the two germline ends. The germline V gene encodes CDR1 LNHNV and CDR2 YYDKDF (reference sequence). The CDR3 nucleotides are TGTGCCACCAGAGGGCAGGGGCAAAACATTCAGTACTTC. This sequence encodes CATRGQGQNIQYF.

This clonotype occurred many times. V is TRBV3-1 and J is TRBJ2-7; 8 bases fit TRBD2. Germline V CDR1 and CDR2: LGHDT, YNNKEL (reference sequence). The CDR3 has 15 amino acids. J was trimmed by 5 bases and V by 5 bases; bases with no gene match: 11. The CDR3 DNA follows: TGTGCCAGCAGCGAACTAGGGAGCGGGGGCAACGAGCAGTACTTC. The encoded protein is CASSELGSGGNEQYF.

For the CDR3, the DNA is TGTGCCAGCACCAATAGAAAGGGGGGGCGGTTTTCTAGGCCGAATCAGCCCCAGCATTTT. Translating gives CASTNRKGGRFSRPNQPQHF. J is TRBJ1-5 and V is TRBV7-6; a weak D match, TRBD1 (6 bases). Trimming cost V 7 bases and J 4 bases, with 32 bases left between them. The CDR3 has 20 residues. Per germline, CDR1 SGHVS and CDR2 FNYEAQ.